The 29 T cell receptor beta chains below all came from one sample that was sequenced in a study of cytomegalovirus exposure and HLA in healthy donors. PCR was performed using 60 Vbeta and 13 Jbeta primers. Assay used: immunoSEQ multiplex PCR; TCRdb lists only in-frame clones, some missing. The data contain approximately 200,000 clones, approximately 85% of them singletons. The sample taken for sequencing was PBMCs. These receptors originate from a girl aged 5-17 years in good health and CMV-seropositive.

This clone turned up a few times. CDR3 sequence: CATSREYRGPYEQYF. The CDR3 bases are TGTGCCACCAGCAGAGAGTACAGGGGGCCCTACGAGCAGTACTTC. The chain employs TRBV15 and TRBJ2-7; 9 bases match TRBD1. CDR1 and CDR2 (germline): LNHNV, YYDKDF (reference sequence). Germline trimming cut 0 bases from V and 2 bases from J; bases unmatched to any gene: 2. This CDR3 contains 15 residues.

The chain employs TRBV4-3 and TRBJ1-1; a weak D match, TRBD1 (5 bases). Germline V gene data show CDR1 as LGHNA and CDR2 as YSLEER. Trimming removed 1 base at V and 6 bases at J, with 15 bases between. The CDR3 contains 15 residues. The DNA for the CDR3 is TGCGCCAGCAGCCAAGGAACAAGGGGTAGGCCTGAAGCTTTCTTT. Residues: CASSQGTRGRPEAFF.

The V gene is TRBV10-3, the J gene TRBJ2-1; 9 nucleotides align to TRBD2. The length of the CDR3 is 16 residues. Germline V gives CDR1 ENHRY, CDR2 SYGVKD. V was clipped by 0 bases and J by 9 bases; unmatched bases: 9. Here the CDR3 DNA reads TGTGCCATCAGTGAGTCGAATGGCGGGGGGGCGGGTGAGCAGTTCTTC. Translation: CAISESNGGGAGEQFF.

The V call is TRBV7-8, the J call TRBJ2-1, with 7 bases identical to TRBD2. The CDR3 length is 18 residues. Germline loops: CDR1 SGHVS, CDR2 FQNEAQ. The ends lost 0 bases at V and 5 bases at J; junction bases unmatched: 13. The CDR3 spells CASSLAQAGLVGDNEQFF. DNA for the CDR3: TGTGCCAGCAGCTTAGCGCAGGCAGGACTAGTTGGAGACAATGAGCAGTTCTTC.

With regard to this clone: The same CDR3 can be traced to other DNA sequences in this sample. V gene TRBV25-1 combines with J gene TRBJ1-2; 9 positions agree with TRBD1. Germline-derived CDR1 and CDR2 are MGHDK and SYGVNS. The CDR3 is 14 amino acids. V shed 3 bases and J 6 bases; nucleotides not matched to a gene: 5. CDR3 sequence (DNA): TGTGCCAGCAGTGATTGGGACAGGGCTAATGGCTACACCTTC. Amino acid sequence: CASSDWDRANGYTF.

V is TRBV7-9 and J is TRBJ1-1, with 8 bases identical to TRBD1. CDR1 is SEHNR and CDR2 is FQNEAQ in the germline V gene (reference sequence). CDR3 length: 19 residues. With V trimmed by 5 bases and J by 1 base, 18 bases remained unmatched. The CDR3 DNA reads TGTGCCAGCAGCCGACCGGGACAGGAAAACCAATTGGGGAACACTGAAGCTTTCTTT. The encoded protein is CASSRPGQENQLGNTEAFF.

To note about this clone: An end of the junction differs from the germline gene, which may be a read error. The chain joins TRBV6-5 to TRBJ1-1, with 9 bases lining up with TRBD1. Germline assignment: CDR1 MNHEY and CDR2 SVGAGI. The CDR3 spans 14 residues. The CDR3 nucleotides are TGTGCCAGCAGCCCCGGGACAGGGAGGTCGGGGTCCTACTTT. It codes for CASSPGTGRSGSYF.

V and J are TRBV4-3 and TRBJ2-4, with D unresolved. V dropped 3 bases and J dropped 0 bases, with 9 bases sitting between them. CDR3 length equals 15 residues. Germline-derived CDR1 and CDR2 are LGHNA and YSLEER. The chain's CDR3 is CASSHFRLAKNIQYF. CDR3 coding DNA: TGCGCCAGCAGCCATTTCAGACTAGCCAAAAACATTCAGTACTTC.

The V and J genes are TRBV9 and TRBJ2-2; D uncertain. V was pared by 3 bases and J by 0 bases, with 15 bases between. Germline V gene data show CDR1 as SGDLS and CDR2 as YYNGEE. The CDR3 has 17 residues. The CDR3 sequence is CASSETSAATNTGELFF. The CDR3 DNA follows: TGTGCCAGCAGCGAGACCTCTGCGGCCACGAACACCGGGGAGCTGTTTTTT.

This clone showed up just once. The chain uses TRBV6-5 and TRBJ2-7; D might be TRBD1 (6 bases). V lost 5 bases to trimming and J lost 4 bases, with 18 bases between them. CDR1 is MNHEY, CDR2 SVGAGI, per germline. This CDR3 is 15 amino acids long. CDR3 DNA sequence: TGTGCCAGCAGTCACGGGTCTGGGGGCGTGTACGAGCAGTACTTC. Encoded protein: CASSHGSGGVYEQYF.

In regard to this clone: Other DNA sequences of this sample code for an identical CDR3. This CDR3 is CASSLGGQGADTQYF. In DNA, the CDR3 is TGCGCCAGCAGCTTGGGGGGACAGGGCGCAGATACGCAGTATTTT. The chain has TRBV5-1 and TRBJ2-3; 9 positions agree with TRBD1. The V and J ends lost 0 bases and 4 bases, in that order; junction bases with no gene match: 3. CDR1 and CDR2 (germline): SGHRS, YFSETQ. This CDR3 spans 15 amino acids.

V and J are TRBV10-3 and TRBJ2-3, with TRBD2 identical over 8 bases. The germline gives CDR1 ENHRY, CDR2 SYGVKD. The CDR3 has 15 amino acids. Trimming removed 4 bases from V and 3 bases from J; junction bases left unmatched: 6. The CDR3 coding sequence is TGTGCCATCAGTGTAGCGGGGAGTGGGACAGATACGCAGTATTTT. Amino acid sequence: CAISVAGSGTDTQYF.

The chain uses TRBV30 and TRBJ1-2, with D possibly being TRBD1 (6 bases). Between the trimmed V and J ends, which lost 5 bases and 2 bases, there was a span of 24 bases. The V gene's germline CDR1 is GTSNPN and CDR2 SVGIG (reference sequence). This CDR3 spans 17 amino acids. The CDR3 loop reads CAWDSGTSTLINYGYTF. In DNA form, the CDR3 reads TGTGCCTGGGACTCCGGGACAAGCACCTTAATCAACTATGGCTACACCTTC.

V gene TRBV29-1 combines with J gene TRBJ2-2, with a tentative D call TRBD2 (5 bases). V shed 4 bases and J shed 0 bases, with 6 bases lying between them. CDR1 is SQVTM and CDR2 is ANQGSEA in the germline V gene. The length of the CDR3 is 13 residues. The CDR3, as DNA: TGCAGCGTTGGGACTGCGAACACCGGGGAGCTGTTTTTT. It is translated as CSVGTANTGELFF.

This chain links TRBV15 with TRBJ2-4; 10 bases agree with TRBD2. V was pared by 1 base and J by 1 base, with 13 bases of the junction left unmatched. CDR1 is LNHNV and CDR2 is YYDKDF in the germline V gene (reference sequence). CDR3 length: 20 residues. The CDR3 bases are TGTGCCACCAGCAGAGTACTAGCGGGGAGGCGACATAGGGCCAAAAACATTCAGTACTTC. Encoded protein: CATSRVLAGRRHRAKNIQYF.

This chain links TRBV5-6 with TRBJ2-2; TRBD2 is a possible D gene (5 bases). The CDR3 extends over 14 amino acids. Trimming removed 5 bases at V and 10 bases at J, with 18 bases between. Germline CDR1 SGHDT, CDR2 YYEEEE. As DNA, the CDR3 is TGTGCCAGCAGGACCCTAGAGGAGGAAAAGGAGCTGTTTTTT. It encodes CASRTLEEEKELFF. Looking up the rest from reference TRBV5-6 and TRBJ2-2 gives the full variable domain: DAGVTQSPTHLIKTRGQQVTLRCSPKSGHDTVSWYQQALGQGPQFIFQYYEEEERQRGNFPDRFSGHQFPNYSSELNVNALLLGDSALYLCASRTLEEEKELFFGEGSRLTVL.

This clone showed up just once. This chain connects TRBV10-1 to TRBJ1-5; D gene unclear. Germline V gene lookup returns CDR1 WNHNN and CDR2 SYGVQD (reference sequence). The CDR3 contains 13 residues. V gave up 3 bases and J gave up 3 bases, with 6 bases separating them. The CDR3: CASSEQINQPQHF. CDR3 in DNA: TGCGCCAGCAGTGAACAGATCAATCAGCCCCAGCATTTT.

This chain links TRBV30 with TRBJ2-5; perhaps TRBD2 as D (6 bases). This CDR3 region has 12 residues. CDR1 is GTSNPN and CDR2 is SVGIG in the germline V gene (reference sequence). With 1 base removed from V and 14 bases from J, the gap between germline ends came to 17 bases. CDR3 DNA: TGTGCCTGGAGTGCAAGCGGACCCGGGGGTTACTTC. Amino acids: CAWSASGPGGYF.

The V and J genes are TRBV7-2 and TRBJ2-7, with 10 bases matching TRBD1. Germline V gene sequence: CDR1 SGHTA, CDR2 FQGNSA. The CDR3 consists of 13 residues. J gave up 7 bases and V 4 bases, and 4 bases lay outside the gene matches. Written as DNA, the CDR3 is TGTGCCAGCAGCTCCCGGGACAGGGGTGAGCAGTACTTC. Its translation is CASSSRDRGEQYF.

The rearrangement uses TRBV4-2 and TRBJ2-6; tentative D call: TRBD2 (5 bases). The CDR3 sequence is 18 residues long. The ends were cut back, 3 bases at V and 4 bases at J, with 19 bases in the middle. Germline loops: CDR1 LGHNA, CDR2 YNFKEQ. The CDR3 spells CASSQTPSGVRGANVLTF. CDR3 nucleotide sequence: TGTGCCAGCAGCCAGACCCCTTCCGGGGTGAGGGGGGCCAACGTCCTGACTTTC.

The chain carries TRBV7-2 and TRBJ2-3; tentatively, D is TRBD2 (6 bases). The CDR3 loop spans 14 amino acids. Germline CDR1 SGHTA, CDR2 FQGNSA. The ends were cut back, 5 bases at V and 4 bases at J, with 13 bases in the middle. This CDR3 reads CASSITSSPDTQYF. The CDR3 bases are TGTGCCAGCAGCATAACTAGCAGTCCAGATACGCAGTATTTT.

V and J are TRBV27 and TRBJ2-3, with TRBD1 as a possible D gene (6 bases). The germline V and J ends were trimmed by 5 bases and 0 bases, with 9 bases remaining between them. The CDR3 length is 14 residues. Germline lookup yields CDR1 MNHEY and CDR2 SMNVEV (reference sequence). The CDR3 sequence is CASSPTGSTDTQYF. The CDR3 nucleotides read TGTGCCAGCAGTCCGACAGGCAGCACAGATACGCAGTATTTT.

The chain combines TRBV11-3 with TRBJ2-2; TRBD1 is a possible D gene (5 bases). The CDR3 has 14 residues. The germline V gene has CDR1 SGHNT and CDR2 YENEEA. Trimming took 1 base from V and 6 from J, leaving 9 bases between them. The CDR3 DNA sequence: TGTGCCAGCAGCTTAGGGGGCAACTCCGGGGAGCTGTTTTTT. Protein sequence: CASSLGGNSGELFF.

The chain employs TRBV4-1 and TRBJ2-3, with 7 bases lining up with TRBD2. Germline CDR1 and CDR2: MGHRA and YSYEKL. The CDR3 sequence is 16 residues long. The junction had 12 bases not matched to a gene; V was cut back by 1 base and J by 8 bases. This CDR3 reads CASSQGGVGSGGTQYF. The CDR3 DNA follows: TGCGCCAGCAGCCAAGGCGGGGTGGGTTCGGGGGGTACGCAGTATTTT.

The chain is built from TRBV7-8 and TRBJ2-5; D is possibly TRBD2 (5 bases). The germline gives CDR1 SGHVS, CDR2 FQNEAQ. The CDR3 is 14 amino acids. V gave up 0 bases and J gave up 2 bases, with 7 bases separating them. The CDR3 DNA reads TGTGCCAGCAGCTTAGCCCGGGGACAAGAGACCCAGTACTTC. Translation gives CASSLARGQETQYF.

The V call is TRBV7-9, the J call TRBJ2-2; D might be TRBD1 (6 bases). V lost 1 base, J lost 1 base, and 10 bases lay in between. The CDR3 has 16 residues. Germline assignment: CDR1 SEHNR and CDR2 FQNEAQ (reference sequence). The DNA of the CDR3 is TGTGCCAGCAGCTTAGGGCAGGGGATGAACACCGGGGAGCTGTTTTTT. Protein sequence: CASSLGQGMNTGELFF.

CDR3: CASRATGEAFF. The CDR3 DNA reads TGTGCCAGCAGAGCGACAGGGGAAGCTTTCTTT. The V call is TRBV6-1, the J call TRBJ1-1; 7 nucleotides match TRBD1. CDR3 length: 11 residues. With 6 bases clipped from V and 8 bases from J, the junction kept 3 bases outside the gene matches. CDR1 MNHNS and CDR2 SASEGT come from the germline V gene.

As regards this clone: The same CDR3 can be traced to other DNA sequences in this sample. The chain uses TRBV6-5 and TRBJ2-3; TRBD2 matches 11 bases. The CDR3 sequence is 15 residues long. Germline V CDR1 and CDR2: MNHEY, SVGAGI. The junction had 6 bases not matched to a gene; V was cut back by 5 bases and J by 5 bases. The CDR3 region has the DNA TGTGCCAGCAGTAGTAGCGGGGGGGCCGGAGATACGCAGTATTTT. This gives the protein CASSSSGGAGDTQYF.

This clone was picked up a small number of times. The chain joins TRBV6-5 to TRBJ1-5; 10 nucleotides align to TRBD1. Germline CDR1 and CDR2: MNHEY and SVGAGI. There are 15 residues in the CDR3. J lost 4 bases, V lost 4 bases, and 4 bases had no gene match. DNA for the CDR3: TGTGCCAGCAGTTCCGGGACAGGGGTGAATCAGCCCCAGCATTTT. It codes for CASSSGTGVNQPQHF.